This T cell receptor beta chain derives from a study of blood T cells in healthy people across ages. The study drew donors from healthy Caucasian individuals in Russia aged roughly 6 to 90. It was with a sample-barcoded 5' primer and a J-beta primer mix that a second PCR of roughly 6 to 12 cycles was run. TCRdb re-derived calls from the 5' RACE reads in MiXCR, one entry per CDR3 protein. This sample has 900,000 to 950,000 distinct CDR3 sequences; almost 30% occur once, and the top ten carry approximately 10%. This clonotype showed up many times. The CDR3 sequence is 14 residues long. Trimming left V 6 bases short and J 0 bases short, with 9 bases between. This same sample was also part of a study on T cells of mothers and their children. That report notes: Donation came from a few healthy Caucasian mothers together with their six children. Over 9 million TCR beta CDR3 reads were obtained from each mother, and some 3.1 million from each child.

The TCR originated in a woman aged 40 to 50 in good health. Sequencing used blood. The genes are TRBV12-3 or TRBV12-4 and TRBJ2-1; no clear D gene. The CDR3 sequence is CASSDWSSYNEQFF. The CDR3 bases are TGTGCCAGCAGCGACTGGAGCTCCTACAATGAGCAGTTCTTC.